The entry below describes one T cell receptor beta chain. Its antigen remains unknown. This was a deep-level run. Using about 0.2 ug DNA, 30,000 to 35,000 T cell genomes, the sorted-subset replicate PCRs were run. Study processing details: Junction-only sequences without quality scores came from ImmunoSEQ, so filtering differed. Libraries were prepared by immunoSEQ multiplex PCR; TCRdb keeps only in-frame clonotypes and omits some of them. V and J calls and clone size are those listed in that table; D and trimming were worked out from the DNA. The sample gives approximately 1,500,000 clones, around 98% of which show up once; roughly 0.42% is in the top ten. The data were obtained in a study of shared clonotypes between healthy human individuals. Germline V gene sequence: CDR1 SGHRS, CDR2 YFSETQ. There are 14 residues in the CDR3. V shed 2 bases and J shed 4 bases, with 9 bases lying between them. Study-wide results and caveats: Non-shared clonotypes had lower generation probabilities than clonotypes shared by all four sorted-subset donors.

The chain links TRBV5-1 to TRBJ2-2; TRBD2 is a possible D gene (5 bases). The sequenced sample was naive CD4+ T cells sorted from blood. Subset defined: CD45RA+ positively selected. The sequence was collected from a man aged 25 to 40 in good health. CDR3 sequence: CASSLREFTGELFF. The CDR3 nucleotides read TGCGCCAGCAGCTTAAGGGAGTTCACCGGGGAGCTGTTTTTT.